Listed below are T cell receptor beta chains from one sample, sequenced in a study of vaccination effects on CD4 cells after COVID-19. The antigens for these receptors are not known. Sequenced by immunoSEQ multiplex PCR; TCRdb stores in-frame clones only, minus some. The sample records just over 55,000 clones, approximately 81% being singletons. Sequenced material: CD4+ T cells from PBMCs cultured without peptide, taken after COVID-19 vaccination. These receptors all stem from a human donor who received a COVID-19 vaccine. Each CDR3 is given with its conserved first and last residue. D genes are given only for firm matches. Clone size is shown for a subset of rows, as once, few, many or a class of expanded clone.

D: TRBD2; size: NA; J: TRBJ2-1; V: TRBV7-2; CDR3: CASSRKTPGTSGYNEQFF; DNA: TGTGCCAGCAGCCGGAAAACCCCCGGGACTAGCGGTTACAATGAGCAGTTCTTC
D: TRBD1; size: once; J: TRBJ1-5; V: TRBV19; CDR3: CASSGSQTGFSQPQHF; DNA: TGTGCCAGTAGTGGCTCCCAGACAGGGTTTAGCCAGCCCCAGCATTTT
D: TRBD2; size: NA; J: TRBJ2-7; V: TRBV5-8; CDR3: CASRRVAGTMKQYF; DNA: TGTGCCAGCAGGCGCGTGGCAGGGACTATGAAGCAGTACTTC
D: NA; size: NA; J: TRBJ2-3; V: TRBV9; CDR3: CASSTGPRTDTQYF; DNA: TGTGCCAGCAGCACCGGACCTCGCACAGATACGCAGTATTTT
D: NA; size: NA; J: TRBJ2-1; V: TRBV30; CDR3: CAWSAFSAVQFF; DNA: TGTGCCTGGAGTGCCTTTTCCGCGGTGCAGTTCTTC
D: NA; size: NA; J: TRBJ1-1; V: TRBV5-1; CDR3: CASSLAGGKRTEAFF; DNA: TGCGCCAGCAGCTTGGCCGGCGGTAAACGGACTGAAGCTTTCTTT
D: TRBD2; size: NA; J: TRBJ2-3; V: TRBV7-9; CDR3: CASSLGVAGGNTQYF; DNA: TGTGCCAGCAGCTTAGGGGTAGCGGGAGGTAATACGCAGTATTTT
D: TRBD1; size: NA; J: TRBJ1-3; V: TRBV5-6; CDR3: CASTPGRGQRLSGNTIYF; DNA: TGTGCCAGCACCCCGGGCAGGGGGCAGCGGTTATCTGGAAACACCATATATTTT
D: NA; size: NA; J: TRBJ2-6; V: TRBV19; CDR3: CASSIWSGSSGANVLTF; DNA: TGTGCCAGTAGTATCTGGTCGGGGAGCTCTGGGGCCAACGTCCTGACTTTC
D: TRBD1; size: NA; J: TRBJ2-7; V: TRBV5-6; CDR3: CASSLGQGAREQYF; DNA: TGTGCCAGCAGCTTGGGGCAGGGGGCTCGAGAGCAGTACTTC
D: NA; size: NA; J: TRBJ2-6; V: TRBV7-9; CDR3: CASSLQGPSGANVLTF; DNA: TGTGCCAGCAGCTTACAGGGTCCGTCTGGGGCCAACGTCCTGACTTTC
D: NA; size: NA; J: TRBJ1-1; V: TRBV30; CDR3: CAWSEFREAFF; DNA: TGTGCCTGGAGTGAGTTTAGAGAAGCTTTCTTT
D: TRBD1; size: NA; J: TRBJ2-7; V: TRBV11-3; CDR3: CASNEDRAYEQYF; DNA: TGTGCCAGCAACGAAGACAGGGCCTACGAGCAGTACTTC
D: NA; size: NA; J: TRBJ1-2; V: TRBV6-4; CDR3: CASSGYTF; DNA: TGTGCCAGCAGCGGCTACACCTTC
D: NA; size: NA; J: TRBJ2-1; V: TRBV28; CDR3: CASSSRFLSVNEQFF; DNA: TGTGCCAGCAGCTCCCGATTCCTGAGCGTCAATGAGCAGTTCTTC
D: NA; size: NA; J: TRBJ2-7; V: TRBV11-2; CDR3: CASSWAGQTYEQYF; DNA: TGTGCCAGCAGCTGGGCGGGACAGACCTACGAGCAGTACTTC
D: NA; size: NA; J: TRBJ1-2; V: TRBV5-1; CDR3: CASSLAEAGNGYTF; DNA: TGCGCCAGCAGCTTGGCCGAAGCAGGGAATGGCTACACCTTC
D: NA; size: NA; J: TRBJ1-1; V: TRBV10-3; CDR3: CAISESEPSFRGGRFVNTEAFF; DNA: TGTGCCATCAGTGAGTCGGAACCTTCATTCCGGGGGGGGCGTTTTGTGAACACTGAAGCTTTCTTT
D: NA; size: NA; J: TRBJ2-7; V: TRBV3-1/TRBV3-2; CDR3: CASSQVSRGSYEQYF; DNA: TGTGCCAGCAGCCAAGTCTCCAGGGGTTCCTACGAGCAGTACTTC
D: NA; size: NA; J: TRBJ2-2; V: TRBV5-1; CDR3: CASSGRIGSSANTGELFF; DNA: TGCGCCAGCAGCGGACGGATCGGTTCTAGCGCCAACACCGGGGAGCTGTTTTTT
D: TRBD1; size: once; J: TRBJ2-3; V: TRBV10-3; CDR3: CAISQRTGGSTDTQYF; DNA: TGTGCCATCAGTCAGCGGACAGGGGGCAGCACAGATACGCAGTATTTT
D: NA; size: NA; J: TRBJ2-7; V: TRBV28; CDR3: CASSLQGPYEQYF; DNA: TGTGCCAGCAGTTTGCAGGGCCCCTACGAGCAGTACTTC
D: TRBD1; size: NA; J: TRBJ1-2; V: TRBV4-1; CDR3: CASRSPGTGAWYGYTF; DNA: TGCGCCAGCAGATCACCAGGAACAGGGGCATGGTATGGCTACACCTTC
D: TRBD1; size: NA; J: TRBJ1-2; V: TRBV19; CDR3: CASSRTGIGYTF; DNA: TGTGCCAGTAGTCGGACAGGGATTGGCTACACCTTC
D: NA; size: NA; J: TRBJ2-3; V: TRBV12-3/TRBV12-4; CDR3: CASSRRIQDTQYF; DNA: TGTGCCAGCAGTCGGCGTATCCAAGATACGCAGTATTTT
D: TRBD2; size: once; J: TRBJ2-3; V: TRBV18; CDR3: CASSPGVGGAKDTQYF; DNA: TGTGCCAGCTCACCAGGTGTCGGGGGGGCCAAAGATACGCAGTATTTT
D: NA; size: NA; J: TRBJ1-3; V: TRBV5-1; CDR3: CASSLSTGSGNTIYF; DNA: TGCGCCAGCAGCTTGAGTACAGGGTCTGGAAACACCATATATTTT
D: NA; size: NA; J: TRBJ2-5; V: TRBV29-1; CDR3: CSGAERKQETQYF; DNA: TGCAGCGGGGCCGAACGGAAACAAGAGACCCAGTACTTC
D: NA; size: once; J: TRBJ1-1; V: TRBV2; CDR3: CASSGQGRNTEAFF; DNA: TGTGCCAGCAGTGGTCAGGGGAGGAACACTGAAGCTTTCTTT
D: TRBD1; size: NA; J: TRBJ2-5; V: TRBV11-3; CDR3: CASSLHRGETQYF; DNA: TGTGCCAGCAGCTTACACAGGGGAGAGACCCAGTACTTC
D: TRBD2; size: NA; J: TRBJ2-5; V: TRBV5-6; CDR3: CASSLVRAGEETQYF; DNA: TGTGCCAGCAGCTTGGTGAGGGCGGGAGAAGAGACCCAGTACTTC
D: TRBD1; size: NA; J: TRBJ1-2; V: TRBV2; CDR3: CASDRGQSYGYTF; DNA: TGTGCCAGCGACAGGGGGCAAAGCTATGGCTACACCTTC
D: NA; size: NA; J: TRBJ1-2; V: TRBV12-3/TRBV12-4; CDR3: CASLGTDDYGYTF; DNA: TGTGCCAGCCTCGGGACGGACGACTATGGCTACACCTTC
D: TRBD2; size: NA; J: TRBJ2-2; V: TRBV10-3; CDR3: CAISPTSGTGELFF; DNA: TGTGCCATCAGCCCGACTAGCGGGACCGGGGAGCTGTTTTTT
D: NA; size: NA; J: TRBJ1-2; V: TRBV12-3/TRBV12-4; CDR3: CASSLLGNYGYTF; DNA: TGTGCCAGCAGTTTGCTGGGTAACTATGGCTACACCTTC
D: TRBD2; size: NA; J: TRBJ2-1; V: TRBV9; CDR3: CASSVGAGENNEQFF; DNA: TGTGCCAGCAGCGTAGGGGCGGGAGAAAACAATGAGCAGTTCTTC
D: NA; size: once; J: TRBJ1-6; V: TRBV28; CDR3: CASSLLGEPLHF; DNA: TGTGCCAGCAGTTTACTTGGAGAACCCCTCCACTTT
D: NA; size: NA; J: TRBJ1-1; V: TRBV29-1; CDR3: CSVGGGVRQARDTEAFF; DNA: TGCAGCGTTGGAGGGGGGGTGAGACAGGCTCGTGACACTGAAGCTTTCTTT
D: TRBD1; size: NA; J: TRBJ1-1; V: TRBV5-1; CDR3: CASMRAGGTEAFF; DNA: TGCGCCAGCATGAGGGCAGGGGGCACTGAAGCTTTCTTT
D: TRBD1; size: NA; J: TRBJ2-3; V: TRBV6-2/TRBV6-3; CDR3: CASSSPSRQGVKRDTQYF; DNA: TGTGCCAGCAGTTCCCCCTCAAGACAGGGGGTCAAGAGAGATACGCAGTATTTT
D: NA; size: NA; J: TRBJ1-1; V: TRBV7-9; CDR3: CASSFGGGAEAFF; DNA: TGTGCCAGCAGCTTTGGGGGTGGCGCTGAAGCTTTCTTT